The 20 T cell receptor beta chains in this list originate from one sample, sequenced in a study of PD-1 blockade in classical Hodgkin lymphoma. All patients experienced relapse after autologous stem cell transplantation, and brentuximab vedotin exposure was variable. The table came from immunoSEQ multiplex PCR; TCRdb's copy has only in-frame clones and leaves some out. The sample yields just under 45,000 clones, around three quarters seen once. Sequenced here: peripheral blood mononuclear cells (PBMCs), sampled before the second cycle of nivolumab. These receptors came from a human donor with classical Hodgkin lymphoma.

This clone was found a few times. The CDR3 DNA sequence: TGTGCCAGCAGCTTTTCGCGGACAGGGGGAGAGGAAAAACTGTTTTTT. It codes for CASSFSRTGGEEKLFF. The chain combines TRBV7-9 with TRBJ1-4; 10 bases fit TRBD1. Trimming removed 3 bases from V and 8 bases from J; junction bases left unmatched: 9. Germline V lookup: CDR1 SEHNR, CDR2 FQNEAQ (reference sequence). CDR3 length: 16 residues.

This clone is a singleton in its sample. This sequence joins TRBV18 and TRBJ2-3; D is perhaps TRBD1 or TRBD2 (5 bases each). Trimming removed 2 bases at V and 9 bases at J, with 18 bases between. The germline V gene encodes CDR1 KGHSH and CDR2 LQKENI. The CDR3 spans 15 residues. Here the CDR3 reads CASSPILGASRTQYF. Written as DNA, the CDR3 is TGTGCCAGCTCACCAATCTTAGGGGCTAGCCGGACGCAGTATTTT.

This clone was seen only once. The chain joins TRBV30 to TRBJ2-2; no definite D call. V was pared by 1 base and J by 1 base, with 10 bases between. The CDR3 loop spans 15 amino acids. Per the germline V gene, CDR1 is GTSNPN and CDR2 is SVGIG (reference sequence). The CDR3 DNA reads TGTGCCTGGAGTGAAGGGCCACGGAACACCGGGGAGCTGTTTTTT. This codes for CAWSEGPRNTGELFF.

As concerns this clone: The junction does not match germline at one end; this may be a read error. The J gene is TRBJ2-7, the V gene TRBV7-9; D might be TRBD1 or TRBD2, each matching 5 bases. This CDR3 spans 13 amino acids. The germline gives CDR1 SEHNR, CDR2 FQNEAQ (reference sequence). The CDR3 DNA reads TGTGCCAGCAGCGGGGACCTCTCCTACGGGCAGTACTTC. Translation gives CASSGDLSYGQYF.

The CDR3: CASSLYQNEKLFF. CDR3 DNA: TGTGCCAGCAGTTTATATCAGAATGAAAAACTGTTTTTT. The chain recombines TRBV28 with TRBJ1-4; no clear D gene. CDR3 size: 13 residues. Germline V gives CDR1 MDHEN, CDR2 SYDVKM. V shed 1 base and J shed 5 bases, with 5 bases lying between them.

This chain uses TRBV5-1 with TRBJ2-3, with D perhaps assigned TRBD1 or TRBD2 (6 bases each). Germline CDR1 reads SGHRS; CDR2 reads YFSETQ. The germline V and J ends were trimmed by 7 bases and 7 bases, with 13 bases remaining between them. This CDR3 comprises 12 residues. The DNA of the CDR3 is TGCGCCAGCTGGGGGGCGGGAAATACGCAGTATTTT. This codes for CASWGAGNTQYF.

The chain joins TRBV20-1 to TRBJ1-2; no firm D call. The CDR3 extends over 9 amino acids. V was shortened by 6 bases and J by 6 bases, with 5 bases between the two germline ends. CDR1 DFQATT and CDR2 SNEGSKA come from the germline V gene (reference sequence). CDR3 nucleotide sequence: TGCAGTGCAGTGGATGGCTACACCTTC. Protein: CSAVDGYTF.

The chain employs TRBV5-5 and TRBJ2-7; 9 nucleotides match TRBD2. CDR1 and CDR2 from the germline V gene are SGHKS and YYEKEE (reference sequence). V was clipped by 5 bases and J by 5 bases; unmatched bases: 5. The CDR3 is 13 residues long. CDR3 protein: CASRRASGNEQYF. The CDR3 DNA is TGTGCCAGCAGGCGTGCTAGCGGGAACGAGCAGTACTTC.

The chain joins TRBV28 to TRBJ2-2; 7 positions match TRBD2. V dropped 2 bases and J dropped 7; count of bases not matched to a gene: 10. Germline CDR1 and CDR2: MDHEN and SYDVKM. The CDR3 consists of 16 residues. As DNA, the CDR3 is TGTGCCAGCAGTTTAAAGGTCCCCCCGGGGGGCGGGGAGCTGTTTTTT. This codes for CASSLKVPPGGGELFF.

The chain joins TRBV5-8 to TRBJ1-2; TRBD1 matches at 8 bases. Germline V lookup: CDR1 SGHTS, CDR2 YDEGEE. The length of the CDR3 is 17 residues. With V trimmed by 4 bases and J by 8 bases, 19 bases remained unmatched. The CDR3 DNA is TGTGCCAGCAGCCCGACTTCGATCCATCAGGGGGCGAAAGGCTACACCTTC. Protein product: CASSPTSIHQGAKGYTF.

This clone was found a few times. The V call is TRBV7-2, the J call TRBJ2-1; no firm D call. This CDR3 has 13 residues. Germline V CDR1 and CDR2: SGHTA, FQGNSA. Trimming shortened V by 5 bases and J by 6 bases, and 11 bases separated the two germline ends. This CDR3 reads CASSLGPFNEQFF. The CDR3 DNA follows: TGTGCCAGCAGCCTCGGACCCTTCAATGAGCAGTTCTTC.

A note on this clone: At one boundary the junction diverges from the germline segment, which might be a read error. The gene calls are TRBV9 and TRBJ2-1; D is possibly TRBD2 (5 bases). This CDR3 region has 12 residues. The germline V gene encodes CDR1 SGDLS and CDR2 YYNGEE. The CDR3 nucleotides read TGTGCCAGCAGCGCCCCGGGGAGCCCAGTGGTCTTC. This encodes CASSAPGSPVVF. Variable domain in full (rest from reference TRBV9 and TRBJ2-1): DSGVTQTPKHLITATGQRVTLRCSPRSGDLSVYWYQQSLDQGLQFLIQYYNGEERAKGNILERFSAQQFPDLHSELNLSSLELGDSALYFCASSAPGSPVVFGPGTRLTVL.

This clone was observed a few times. The rearrangement uses TRBV4-3 and TRBJ1-1; D ambiguous. Germline CDR1 reads LGHNA; CDR2 reads YSLEER. The ends were cut back, 3 bases at V and 8 bases at J, with 7 bases in the middle. The CDR3 runs to 11 residues. The CDR3 DNA is TGCGCCAGCAGCCAGGCACAAGAAGCTTTCTTT. It is translated as CASSQAQEAFF.

Turning to this clone: A much larger clone differs from this one at a single base, so this may be a read error. V usage is TRBV6-5 and J usage is TRBJ1-5; D uncertain. There are 14 residues in the CDR3. V lost 8 bases and J 6 bases, leaving 17 bases between the germline ends. The germline gives CDR1 MNHEY, CDR2 SVGAGI. This chain's CDR3 is CASGKRVEGQPQHF. CDR3 in DNA: TGTGCCAGCGGAAAAAGGGTAGAGGGTCAGCCCCAGCATTTT.

This clone turned up a few times. The chain has TRBV6-4 and TRBJ2-3; TRBD2 matches 7 bases. The germline gives CDR1 MRHNA, CDR2 SNTAGT. CDR3 size: 14 residues. J was trimmed by 1 base and V by 4 bases; bases with no gene match: 2. CDR3 nucleotide sequence: TGTGCCAGCAGTGCCCTAGCGGGCACAGATACGCAGTATTTT. It translates to CASSALAGTDTQYF.

This rearrangement joins TRBV28 to TRBJ2-1, with 7 bases identical to TRBD2. The CDR3 sequence is 18 residues long. The V and J ends lost 6 bases and 3 bases, in that order; junction bases with no gene match: 17. Looked up from germline, CDR1 is MDHEN and CDR2 is SYDVKM. The DNA of the CDR3 is TGTGCCAGCAGCTCAAATCCTACTAGCGTTAGTTTCTACAATGAGCAGTTCTTC. Residues: CASSSNPTSVSFYNEQFF. Drawing the rest from reference TRBV28 and TRBJ2-1, the complete variable domain is DVKVTQSSRYLVKRTGEKVFLECVQDMDHENMFWYRQDPGLGLRLIYFSYDVKMKEKGDIPEGYSVSREKKERFSLILESASTNQTSMYLCASSSNPTSVSFYNEQFFGPGTRLTVL.

This clone occurred a few times. In DNA, the CDR3 is TGTGCCAGCAGTTACGGGGACACCATGAACACTGAAGCTTTCTTT. It specifies CASSYGDTMNTEAFF. The rearrangement uses TRBV6-6 and TRBJ1-1, with D tentatively TRBD1 (6 bases). V was clipped by 2 bases and J by 0 bases, with 10 bases between them. The CDR3 is 15 amino acids. Germline loops: CDR1 MNHNY, CDR2 SVGAGI (reference sequence).

The rearrangement joins TRBV5-1 to TRBJ2-1; 9 bases align to TRBD1. V lost 4 bases to trimming and J lost 5 bases; unmatched junction nucleotides: 7. The CDR3 extends over 15 amino acids. The germline gives CDR1 SGHRS, CDR2 YFSETQ. The CDR3 nucleotides read TGCGCCAGCAGCAACGGGGACAGGGAGAACAATGAGCAGTTCTTC. Amino acids: CASSNGDRENNEQFF.

The chain has TRBV6-5 and TRBJ1-4; D is ambiguous. The CDR3 consists of 12 residues. Germline V gene data show CDR1 as MNHEY and CDR2 as SVGAGI. Trimming removed 8 bases at V and 7 bases at J, with 11 bases between. CDR3 sequence reads: CASGRLSEKLFF. The CDR3, as DNA: TGTGCCAGCGGTAGGCTGAGTGAAAAACTGTTTTTT.

This clone was picked up one time. CDR3 nucleotides: TGTGCCATCAGTGGACGCACGACCGAGCAGTACTTC. Translation gives CAISGRTTEQYF. The chain carries TRBV10-3 and TRBJ2-7; unclear D gene. Germline V CDR1 and CDR2: ENHRY, SYGVKD. V lost 4 bases and J lost 6, with 10 bases in between. CDR3 size: 12 residues.